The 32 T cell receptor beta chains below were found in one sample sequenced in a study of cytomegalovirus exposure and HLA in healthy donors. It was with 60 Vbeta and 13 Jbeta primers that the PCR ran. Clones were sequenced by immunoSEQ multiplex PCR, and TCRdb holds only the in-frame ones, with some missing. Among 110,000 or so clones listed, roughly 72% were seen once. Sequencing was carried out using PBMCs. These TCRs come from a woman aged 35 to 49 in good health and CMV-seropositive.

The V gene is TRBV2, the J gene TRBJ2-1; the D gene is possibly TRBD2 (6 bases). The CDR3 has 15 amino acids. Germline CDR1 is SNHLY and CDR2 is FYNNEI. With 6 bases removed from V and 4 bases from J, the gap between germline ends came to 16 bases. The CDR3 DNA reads TGTGCCAGCAGACCCACAAAACGGGGGTACAATGAGCAGTTCTTC. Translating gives CASRPTKRGYNEQFF.

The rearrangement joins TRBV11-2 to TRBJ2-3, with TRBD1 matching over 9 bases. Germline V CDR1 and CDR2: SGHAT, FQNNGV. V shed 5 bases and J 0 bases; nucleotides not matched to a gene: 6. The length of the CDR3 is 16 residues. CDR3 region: CASSDPGQGSTDTQYF. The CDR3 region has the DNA TGTGCCAGCAGCGACCCGGGACAGGGCAGCACAGATACGCAGTATTTT.

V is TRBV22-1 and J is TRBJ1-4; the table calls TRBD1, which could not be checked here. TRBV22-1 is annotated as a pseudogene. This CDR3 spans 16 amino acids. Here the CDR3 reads CPGSAPSQGVNEKLFF. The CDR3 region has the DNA TGTCCTGGGAGCGCACCCAGCCAGGGGGTTAATGAAAAACTGTTTTTT.

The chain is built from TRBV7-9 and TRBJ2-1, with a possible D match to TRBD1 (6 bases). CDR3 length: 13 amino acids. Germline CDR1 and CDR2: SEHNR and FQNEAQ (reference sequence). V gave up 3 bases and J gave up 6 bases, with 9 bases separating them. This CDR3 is CASSFRGSNEQFF. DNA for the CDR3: TGTGCCAGCAGCTTTAGGGGGTCCAATGAGCAGTTCTTC.

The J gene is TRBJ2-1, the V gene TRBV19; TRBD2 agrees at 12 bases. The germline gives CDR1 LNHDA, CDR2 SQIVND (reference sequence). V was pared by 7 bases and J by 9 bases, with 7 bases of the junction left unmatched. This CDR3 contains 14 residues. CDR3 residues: CASIRTSGIGEQFF. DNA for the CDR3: TGTGCCAGTATCCGGACTAGCGGGATCGGTGAGCAGTTCTTC.

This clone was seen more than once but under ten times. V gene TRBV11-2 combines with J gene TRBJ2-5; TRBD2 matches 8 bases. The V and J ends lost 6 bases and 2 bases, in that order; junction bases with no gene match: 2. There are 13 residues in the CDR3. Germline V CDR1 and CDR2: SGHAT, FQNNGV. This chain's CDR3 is CASRERGQETQYF. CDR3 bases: TGTGCCAGCAGGGAGCGGGGGCAAGAGACCCAGTACTTC. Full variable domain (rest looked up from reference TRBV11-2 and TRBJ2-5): EAGVAQSPRYKIIEKRQSVAFWCNPISGHATLYWYQQILGQGPKLLIQFQNNGVVDDSQLPKDRFSAERLKGVDSTLKIQPAKLEDSAVYLCASRERGQETQYFGPGTRLLVL.

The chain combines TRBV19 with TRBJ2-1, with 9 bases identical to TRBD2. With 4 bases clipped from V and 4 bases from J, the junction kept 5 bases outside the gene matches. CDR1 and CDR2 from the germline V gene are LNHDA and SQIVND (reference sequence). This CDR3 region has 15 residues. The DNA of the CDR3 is TGTGCCAGTAGTAAGGCTAGCGGGGCGTACAATGAGCAGTTCTTC. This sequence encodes CASSKASGAYNEQFF.

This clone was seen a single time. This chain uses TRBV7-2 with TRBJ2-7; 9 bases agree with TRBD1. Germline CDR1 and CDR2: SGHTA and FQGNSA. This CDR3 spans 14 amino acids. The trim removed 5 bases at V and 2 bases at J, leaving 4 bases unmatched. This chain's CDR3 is CASSPGTGPYEQYF. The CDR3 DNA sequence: TGTGCCAGCAGCCCCGGGACAGGGCCCTACGAGCAGTACTTC.

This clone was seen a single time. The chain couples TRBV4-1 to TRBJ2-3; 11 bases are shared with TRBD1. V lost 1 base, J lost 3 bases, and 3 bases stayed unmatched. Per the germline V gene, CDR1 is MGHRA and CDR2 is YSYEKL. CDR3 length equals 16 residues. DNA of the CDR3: TGCGCCAGCAGCCAAGTGGGGACAGGGGGTACAGATACGCAGTATTTT. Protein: CASSQVGTGGTDTQYF.

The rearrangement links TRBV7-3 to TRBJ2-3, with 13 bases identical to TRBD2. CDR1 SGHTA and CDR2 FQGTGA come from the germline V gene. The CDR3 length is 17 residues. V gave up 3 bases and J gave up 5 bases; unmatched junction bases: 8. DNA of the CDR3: TGTGCCAGCAGCTTCGGACTAGCGGGAGAAGGTCAAGATACGCAGTATTTT. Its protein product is CASSFGLAGEGQDTQYF.

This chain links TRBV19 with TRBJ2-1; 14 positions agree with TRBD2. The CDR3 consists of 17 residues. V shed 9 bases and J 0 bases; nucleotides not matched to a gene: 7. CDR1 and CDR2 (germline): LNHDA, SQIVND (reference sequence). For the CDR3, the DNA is TGTGCCAGCGGACTAGCGGGGGGTACATACTCCTACAATGAGCAGTTCTTC. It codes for CASGLAGGTYSYNEQFF.

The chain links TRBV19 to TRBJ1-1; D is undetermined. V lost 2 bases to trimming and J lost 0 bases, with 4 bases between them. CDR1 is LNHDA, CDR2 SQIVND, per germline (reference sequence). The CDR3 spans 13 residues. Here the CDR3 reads CASSISMNTEAFF. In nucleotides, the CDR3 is TGTGCCAGTAGTATAAGCATGAACACTGAAGCTTTCTTT.

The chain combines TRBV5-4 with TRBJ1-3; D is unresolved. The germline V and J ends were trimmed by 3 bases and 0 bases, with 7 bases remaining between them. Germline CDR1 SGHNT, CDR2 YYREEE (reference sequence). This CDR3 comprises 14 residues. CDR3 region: CASSSRDSGNTIYF. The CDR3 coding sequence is TGTGCCAGCAGCTCACGGGACTCTGGAAACACCATATATTTT.

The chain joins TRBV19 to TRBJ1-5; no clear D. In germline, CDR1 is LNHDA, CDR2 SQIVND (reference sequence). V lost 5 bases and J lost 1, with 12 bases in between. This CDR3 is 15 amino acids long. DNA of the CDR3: TGTGCCAGTAGTGTGGCTATCGGGAGCAATCAGCCCCAGCATTTT. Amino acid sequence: CASSVAIGSNQPQHF.

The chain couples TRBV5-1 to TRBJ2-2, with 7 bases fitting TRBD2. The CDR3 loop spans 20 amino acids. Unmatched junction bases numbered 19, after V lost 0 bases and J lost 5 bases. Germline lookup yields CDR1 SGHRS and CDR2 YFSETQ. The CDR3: CASSLAPHLGRAFTTGELFF. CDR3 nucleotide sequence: TGCGCCAGCAGCTTGGCCCCGCATTTAGGGAGGGCCTTCACAACCGGGGAGCTGTTTTTT.

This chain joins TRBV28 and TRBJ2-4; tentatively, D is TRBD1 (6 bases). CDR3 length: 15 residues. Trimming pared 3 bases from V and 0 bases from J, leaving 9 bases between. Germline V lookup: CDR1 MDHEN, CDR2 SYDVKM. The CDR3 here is CASSLAGVAKNIQYF. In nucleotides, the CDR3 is TGTGCCAGCAGTTTGGCAGGGGTAGCCAAAAACATTCAGTACTTC. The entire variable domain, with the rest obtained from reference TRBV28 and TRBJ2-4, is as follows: DVKVTQSSRYLVKRTGEKVFLECVQDMDHENMFWYRQDPGLGLRLIYFSYDVKMKEKGDIPEGYSVSREKKERFSLILESASTNQTSMYLCASSLAGVAKNIQYFGAGTRLSVL.

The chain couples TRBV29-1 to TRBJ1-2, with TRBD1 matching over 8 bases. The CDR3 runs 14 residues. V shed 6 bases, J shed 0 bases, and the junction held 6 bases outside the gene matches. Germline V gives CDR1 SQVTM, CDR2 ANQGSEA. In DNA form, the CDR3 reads TGCAGCGTCCGGACAGGGTTCCCTAACTATGGCTACACCTTC. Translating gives CSVRTGFPNYGYTF.

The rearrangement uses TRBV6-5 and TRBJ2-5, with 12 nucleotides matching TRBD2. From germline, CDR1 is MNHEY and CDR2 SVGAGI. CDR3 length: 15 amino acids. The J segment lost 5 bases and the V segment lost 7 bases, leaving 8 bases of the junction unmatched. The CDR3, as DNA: TGTGCCAGCACCTCTAGCGGGAGGGCTTGGGAGACCCAGTACTTC. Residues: CASTSSGRAWETQYF.

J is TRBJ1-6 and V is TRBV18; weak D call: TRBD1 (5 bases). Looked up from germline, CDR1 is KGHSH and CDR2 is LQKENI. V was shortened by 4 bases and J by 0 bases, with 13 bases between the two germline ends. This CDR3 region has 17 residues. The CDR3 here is CASSLMTEPSYNSPLHF. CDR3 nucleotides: TGTGCCAGCTCACTAATGACAGAGCCCTCCTATAATTCACCCCTCCACTTT. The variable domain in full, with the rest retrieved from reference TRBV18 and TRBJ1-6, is NAGVMQNPRHLVRRRGQEARLRCSPMKGHSHVYWYRQLPEEGLKFMVYLQKENIIDESGMPKERFSAEFPKEGPSILRIQQVVRGDSAAYFCASSLMTEPSYNSPLHFGNGTRLTVT.

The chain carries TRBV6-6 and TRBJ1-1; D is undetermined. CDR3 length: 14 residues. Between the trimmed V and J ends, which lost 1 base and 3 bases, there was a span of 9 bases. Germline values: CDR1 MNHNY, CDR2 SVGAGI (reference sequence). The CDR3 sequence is CASSYLGHHTEAFF. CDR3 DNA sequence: TGTGCCAGCAGTTACTTGGGCCACCACACTGAAGCTTTCTTT.

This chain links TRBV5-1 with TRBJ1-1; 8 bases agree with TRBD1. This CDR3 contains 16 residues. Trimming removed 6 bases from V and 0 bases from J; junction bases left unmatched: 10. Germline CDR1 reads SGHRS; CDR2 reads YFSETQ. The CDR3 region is CASTNRTGLLNTEAFF. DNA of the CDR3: TGCGCCAGCACCAATCGGACAGGGCTATTGAACACTGAAGCTTTCTTT.

The CDR3 here is CASSQLKLDNTGELFF. CDR3 nucleotide sequence: TGCGCCAGCAGCCAATTAAAACTCGATAACACCGGGGAGCTGTTTTTT. The chain links TRBV4-1 to TRBJ2-2; D not resolved. The CDR3 totals 16 residues. V was trimmed by 2 bases and J by 2 bases, leaving 12 bases between them. Germline V gene sequence: CDR1 MGHRA, CDR2 YSYEKL.

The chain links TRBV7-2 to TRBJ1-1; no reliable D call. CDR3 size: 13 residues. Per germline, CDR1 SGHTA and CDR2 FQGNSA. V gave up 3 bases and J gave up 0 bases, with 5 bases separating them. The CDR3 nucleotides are TGTGCCAGCAGCTTCCACATGAACACTGAAGCTTTCTTT. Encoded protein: CASSFHMNTEAFF.

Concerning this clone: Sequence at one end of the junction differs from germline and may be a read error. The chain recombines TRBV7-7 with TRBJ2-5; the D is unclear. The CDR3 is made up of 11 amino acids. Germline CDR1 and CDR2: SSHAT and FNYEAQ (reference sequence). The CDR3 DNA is TGTGCTAGCAGCTCAGGCATGGCCCAGTACTTC. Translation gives CASSSGMAQYF.

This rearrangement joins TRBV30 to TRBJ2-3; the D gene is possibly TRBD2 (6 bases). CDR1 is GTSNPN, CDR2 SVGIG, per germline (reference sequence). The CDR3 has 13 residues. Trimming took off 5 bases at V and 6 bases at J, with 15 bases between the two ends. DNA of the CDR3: TGTGCCTGGTCCGTACGGGAGTGGGATACGCAGTATTTT. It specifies CAWSVREWDTQYF.

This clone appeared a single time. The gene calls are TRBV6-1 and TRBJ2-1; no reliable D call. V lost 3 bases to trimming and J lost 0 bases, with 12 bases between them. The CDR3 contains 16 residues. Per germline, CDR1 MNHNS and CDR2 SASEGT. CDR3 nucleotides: TGTGCCAGCAGTGAGTTTTCAATTAGCTCCTACAATGAGCAGTTCTTC. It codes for CASSEFSISSYNEQFF.

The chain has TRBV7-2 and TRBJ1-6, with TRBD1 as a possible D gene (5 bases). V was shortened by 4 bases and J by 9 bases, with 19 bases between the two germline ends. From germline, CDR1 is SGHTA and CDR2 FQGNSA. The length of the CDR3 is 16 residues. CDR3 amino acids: CASSSNPLGGFSPLHF. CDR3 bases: TGTGCCAGCAGCTCCAATCCCCTCGGGGGTTTTTCACCCCTCCACTTT. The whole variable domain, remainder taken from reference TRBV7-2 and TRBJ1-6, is GAGVSQSPSNKVTEKGKDVELRCDPISGHTALYWYRQSLGQGLEFLIYFQGNSAPDKSGLPSDRFSAERTGGSVSTLTIQRTQQEDSAVYLCASSSNPLGGFSPLHFGNGTRLTVT.

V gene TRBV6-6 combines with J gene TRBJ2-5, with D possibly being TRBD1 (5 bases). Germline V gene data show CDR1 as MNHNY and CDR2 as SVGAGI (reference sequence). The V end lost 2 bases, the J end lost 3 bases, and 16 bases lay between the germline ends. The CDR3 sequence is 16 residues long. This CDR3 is CASSYMGRAAKETQYF. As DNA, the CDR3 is TGTGCCAGCAGTTACATGGGCAGGGCGGCTAAAGAGACCCAGTACTTC.

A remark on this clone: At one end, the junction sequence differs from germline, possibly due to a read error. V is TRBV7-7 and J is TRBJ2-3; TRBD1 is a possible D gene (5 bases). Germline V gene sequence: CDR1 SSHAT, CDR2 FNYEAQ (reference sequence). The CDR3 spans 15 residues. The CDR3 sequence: CASSPAAQGTDTQYF. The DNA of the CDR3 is TGTGCTAGCAGCCCCGCCGCACAGGGCACAGATACGCAGTATTTT.

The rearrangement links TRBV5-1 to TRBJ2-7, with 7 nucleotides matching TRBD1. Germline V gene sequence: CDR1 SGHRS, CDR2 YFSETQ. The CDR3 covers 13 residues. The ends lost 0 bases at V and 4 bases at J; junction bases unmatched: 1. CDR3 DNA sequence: TGCGCCAGCAGCTTGGCGACAGGGTACGAGCAGTACTTC. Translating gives CASSLATGYEQYF.

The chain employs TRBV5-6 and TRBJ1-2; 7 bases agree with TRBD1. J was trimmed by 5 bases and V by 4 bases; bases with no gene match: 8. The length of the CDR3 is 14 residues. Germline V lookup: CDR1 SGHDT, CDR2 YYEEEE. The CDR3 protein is CASSLGTEVYGYTF. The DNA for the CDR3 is TGTGCCAGCAGCCTAGGGACAGAAGTTTATGGCTACACCTTC.

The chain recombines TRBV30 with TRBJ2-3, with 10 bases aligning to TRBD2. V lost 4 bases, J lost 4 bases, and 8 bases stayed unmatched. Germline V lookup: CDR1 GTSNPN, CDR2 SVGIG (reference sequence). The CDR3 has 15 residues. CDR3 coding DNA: TGTGCCTGGACCGGGACTAGCGCTTCCTCAGATACGCAGTATTTT. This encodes CAWTGTSASSDTQYF.